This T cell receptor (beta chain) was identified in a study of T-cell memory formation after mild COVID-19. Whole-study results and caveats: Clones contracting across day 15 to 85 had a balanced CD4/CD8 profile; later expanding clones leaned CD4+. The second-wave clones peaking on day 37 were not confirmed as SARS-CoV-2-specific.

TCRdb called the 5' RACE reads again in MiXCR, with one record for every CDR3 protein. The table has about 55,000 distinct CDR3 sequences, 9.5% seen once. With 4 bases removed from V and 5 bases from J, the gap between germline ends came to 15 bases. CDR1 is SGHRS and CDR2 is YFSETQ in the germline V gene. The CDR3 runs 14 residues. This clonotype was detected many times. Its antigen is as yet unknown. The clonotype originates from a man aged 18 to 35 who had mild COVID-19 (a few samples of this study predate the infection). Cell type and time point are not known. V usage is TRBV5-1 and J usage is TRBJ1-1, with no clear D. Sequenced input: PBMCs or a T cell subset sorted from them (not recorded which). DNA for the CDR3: TGCGCCAGCAGCGAAACTCGAGGGAGGACTGAAGCTTTCTTT. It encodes CASSETRGRTEAFF.